This T cell receptor beta chain was identified in a study of sequential checkpoint blockade in melanoma. This CDR3 has 16 amino acids. The J segment lost 1 base and the V segment lost 1 base, leaving 3 bases of the junction unmatched. Per the germline V gene, CDR1 is SGHDN and CDR2 is FVKESK. Sample treatment: randomized to nivolumab then ipilimumab (arm A) or the reverse (arm B). DNA-damaging chemotherapy had not been given to any patient beforehand. Libraries were prepared by immunoSEQ multiplex PCR; TCRdb keeps only in-frame clonotypes and omits some of them. This table holds over 10,000 clones, over 60% found once.

Sequenced here: CD8+ T cells sorted from blood (inferred from file names), sampled from a patient given nivolumab and ipilimumab in sequence. The receptor was isolated from a human donor with melanoma. This rearrangement joins TRBV14 to TRBJ2-2; 7 nucleotides line up with TRBD2. The CDR3 nucleotides are TGTGCCAGCAGCCAAGTAACGGGGGGGAACACCGGGGAGCTGTTTTTT. It translates to CASSQVTGGNTGELFF.